This T cell receptor (beta chain) was obtained from a study of blood T cells in healthy people across ages. Whole-study context: For every two T cells, template switching captured about one barcoded beta molecule.

Per germline, CDR1 SGHTA and CDR2 FQGNSA. V lost 2 bases to trimming and J lost 2 bases; unmatched junction nucleotides: 4. The CDR3 is 15 amino acids. This clonotype has a handful of counts. Using a J-beta primer mix together with a sample-barcoded 5' primer, a second PCR was run for roughly 6 to 12 cycles. Each TCR beta cDNA got a 12-nucleotide random molecular identifier. TCRdb re-analysed the 5' RACE reads in MiXCR, keeping a single row per CDR3 protein. Of about 680,000 distinct CDR3 sequences in the sample, around half were seen once. The TCR sequence derives from a woman aged 55-70 years in good health. The chain recombines TRBV7-2 with TRBJ2-3; 7 bases agree with TRBD1. Sequences were obtained from blood. The CDR3 nucleotides are TGTGCCAGCAGCTTAAGGGACAGATACACAGATACGCAGTATTTT. Protein sequence: CASSLRDRYTDTQYF.